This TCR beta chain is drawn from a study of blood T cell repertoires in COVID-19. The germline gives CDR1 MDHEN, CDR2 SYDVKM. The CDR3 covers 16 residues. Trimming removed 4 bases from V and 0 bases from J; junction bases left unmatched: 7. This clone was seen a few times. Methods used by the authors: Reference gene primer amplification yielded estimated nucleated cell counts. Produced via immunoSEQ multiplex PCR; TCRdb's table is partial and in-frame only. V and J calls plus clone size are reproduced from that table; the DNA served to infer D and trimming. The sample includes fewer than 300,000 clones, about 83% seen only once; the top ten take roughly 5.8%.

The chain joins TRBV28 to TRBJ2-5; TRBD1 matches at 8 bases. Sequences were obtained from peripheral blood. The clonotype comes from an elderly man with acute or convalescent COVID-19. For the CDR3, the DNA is TGTGCCAGCAGTTCCCCCGGGACAGGTAACCAAGAGACCCAGTACTTC. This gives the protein CASSSPGTGNQETQYF.